Following are 7 T cell receptor beta chains from one sample sequenced in a study of OX40 agonist ivuxolimab in advanced cancers. TCRdb's copy holds only in-frame clones and misses some; the assay was immunoSEQ multiplex PCR. This sample has tens of thousands of clones, with 91% found just once. The sequences come from CD4+ or CD8+ T cells sorted from blood, collected in a trial of the OX40 agonist ivuxolimab. The receptors were gathered from an adult with an advanced solid tumor such as melanoma, head and neck, liver or kidney cancer.

The rearrangement links TRBV30 to TRBJ2-5, with 10 nucleotides matching TRBD2. This CDR3 has 16 amino acids. Germline V gene data show CDR1 as GTSNPN and CDR2 as SVGIG (reference sequence). V shed 3 bases, J shed 0 bases, and the junction held 7 bases outside the gene matches. CDR3 bases: TGTGCCTGGAGAGCCAAGGGACTAGCGAACCAAGAGACCCAGTACTTC. Translated, it gives CAWRAKGLANQETQYF.

The chain combines TRBV30 with TRBJ1-1; D call uncertain. Looked up from germline, CDR1 is GTSNPN and CDR2 is SVGIG (reference sequence). V lost 3 bases and J lost 4, with 12 bases in between. This CDR3 contains 13 residues. CDR3 nucleotides: TGTGCCTGGAGCCCTATGCCTGGCACTGAAGCTTTCTTT. Protein: CAWSPMPGTEAFF.

J is TRBJ1-4 and V is TRBV5-1; D may be TRBD1 (5 bases). Germline loops: CDR1 SGHRS, CDR2 YFSETQ. V dropped 4 bases and J dropped 5 bases, with 12 bases sitting between them. The CDR3 totals 14 residues. The CDR3, as DNA: TGCGCCAGCAGCCCAGGAGGGGCGAATGAAAAACTGTTTTTT. It is translated as CASSPGGANEKLFF.

V is TRBV5-1 and J is TRBJ2-7; the D gene is possibly TRBD2 (6 bases). Germline V gene lookup returns CDR1 SGHRS and CDR2 YFSETQ. Trimming took off 4 bases at V and 3 bases at J, with 11 bases between the two ends. This CDR3 comprises 13 residues. The CDR3 DNA follows: TGCGCCAGCAGCCAAGGGACTGGCTACGAGCAGTACTTC. It translates to CASSQGTGYEQYF.

V and J are TRBV2 and TRBJ1-5; 8 nucleotides line up with TRBD1. From germline, CDR1 is SNHLY and CDR2 FYNNEI. The CDR3 consists of 14 residues. V shed 8 bases, J shed 1 base, and the junction held 4 bases outside the gene matches. CDR3 DNA: TGTGCCAGCCAGGGGGCTTTGAGCAATCAGCCCCAGCATTTT. It is translated as CASQGALSNQPQHF. Based on the CDR3 plus reference TRBV2 and TRBJ1-5, the full variable domain is EPEVTQTPSHQVTQMGQEVILRCVPISNHLYFYWYRQILGQKVEFLVSFYNNEISEKSEIFDDQFSVERPDGSNFTLKIRSTKLEDSAMYFCASQGALSNQPQHFGDGTRLSIL.

Concerning this clone itself: This sample includes further DNA sequences coding for the same CDR3. The chain uses TRBV28 and TRBJ2-7; D call uncertain. The CDR3 is 12 amino acids. Deletions cut 6 bases from V and 6 bases from J, with 12 bases between. Looked up from germline, CDR1 is MDHEN and CDR2 is SYDVKM. This CDR3 is CASSLSRSEQYF. CDR3 nucleotide sequence: TGTGCCAGCAGCCTGAGCCGCAGCGAGCAGTACTTC.

The chain employs TRBV19 and TRBJ1-3; tentative D call: TRBD1 (6 bases). V lost 6 bases and J lost 4, with 22 bases in between. CDR1 LNHDA and CDR2 SQIVND come from the germline V gene (reference sequence). The CDR3 has 17 amino acids. The CDR3 here is CASSYRSGDPEGNTIYF. The CDR3, as DNA: TGTGCCAGTAGCTACCGATCAGGGGATCCTGAGGGAAACACCATATATTTT.